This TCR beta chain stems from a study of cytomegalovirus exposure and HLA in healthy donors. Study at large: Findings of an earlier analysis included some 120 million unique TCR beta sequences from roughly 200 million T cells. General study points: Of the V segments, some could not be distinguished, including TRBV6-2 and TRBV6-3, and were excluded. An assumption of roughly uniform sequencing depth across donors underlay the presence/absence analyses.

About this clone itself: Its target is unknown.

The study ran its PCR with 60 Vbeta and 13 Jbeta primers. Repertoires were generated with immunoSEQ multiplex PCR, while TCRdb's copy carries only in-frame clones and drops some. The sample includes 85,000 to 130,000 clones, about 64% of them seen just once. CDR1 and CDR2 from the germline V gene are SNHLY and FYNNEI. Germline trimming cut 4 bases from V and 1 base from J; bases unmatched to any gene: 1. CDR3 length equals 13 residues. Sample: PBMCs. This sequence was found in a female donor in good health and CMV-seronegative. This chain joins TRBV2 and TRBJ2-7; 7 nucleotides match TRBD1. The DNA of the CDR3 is TGTGCCAGCAGTGGGGGACAGTCCTACGAGCAGTACTTC. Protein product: CASSGGQSYEQYF.